This entry lists 13 T cell receptor beta chains sequenced from one sample in a study of blood T cell repertoires in COVID-19. The assay was immunoSEQ multiplex PCR, and TCRdb's table has in-frame clones only and misses some. The table records 70,000 or so clones, roughly four fifths of them present only once. Sequencing input: peripheral blood. These receptors were taken from a man aged 55-75 years with COVID-19, enrolled during active disease.

This chain connects TRBV5-4 to TRBJ2-5; 7 bases align to TRBD2. This CDR3 contains 15 residues. Germline values: CDR1 SGHNT, CDR2 YYREEE (reference sequence). V lost 0 bases to trimming and J lost 4 bases; unmatched junction nucleotides: 6. Written as DNA, the CDR3 is TGTGCCAGCAGCTTGGCCGCGGGAGAGGCAGAGACCCAGTACTTC. Its protein product is CASSLAAGEAETQYF.

This rearrangement joins TRBV5-1 to TRBJ2-1, with 12 nucleotides matching TRBD2. CDR3 length: 15 amino acids. Per the germline V gene, CDR1 is SGHRS and CDR2 is YFSETQ. The V and J ends lost 4 bases and 7 bases, in that order; junction bases with no gene match: 6. The CDR3 sequence is CASSRLAGGGNEQFF. CDR3 nucleotide sequence: TGCGCCAGCAGCCGTCTAGCGGGAGGGGGTAATGAGCAGTTCTTC.

This clone was counted a single time. V gene TRBV3-1 (or the pseudogene TRBV3-2) combines with J gene TRBJ2-7; no clear D. Trimming removed 1 base from V and 5 bases from J, with 3 bases in between. The CDR3 sequence is 11 residues long. Germline assignment: CDR1 LGHDT and CDR2 YNNKEL (reference sequence). CDR3: CASSQVDEQYF. The CDR3 bases are TGTGCCAGCAGCCAAGTAGACGAGCAGTACTTC.

This chain connects TRBV7-9 to TRBJ1-2; 9 bases align to TRBD1. Germline lookup yields CDR1 SEHNR and CDR2 FQNEAQ (reference sequence). With 6 bases clipped from V and 2 bases from J, the junction kept 7 bases outside the gene matches. The CDR3 is made up of 15 amino acids. CDR3 in amino acids: CASSLGQGQNYGYTF. The CDR3 DNA sequence: TGTGCCAGCAGTCTGGGACAGGGCCAAAACTATGGCTACACCTTC.

V and J are TRBV6-5 and TRBJ2-2; D is undetermined. The germline gives CDR1 MNHEY, CDR2 SVGAGI. The CDR3 totals 12 residues. V was clipped by 8 bases and J by 2 bases, with 6 bases between them. The CDR3 DNA sequence: TGTGCCAGCGGAGTTAACACCGGGGAGCTGTTTTTT. It yields the protein CASGVNTGELFF.

The chain has TRBV24-1 and TRBJ1-2, with 8 bases identical to TRBD1. The CDR3 has 18 amino acids. Trimming cost V 4 bases and J 0 bases; bases outside gene matches: 12. CDR1 and CDR2 from the germline V gene are KGHDR and SFDVKD. The CDR3 sequence: CATSDGYRGDRANYGYTF. CDR3 bases: TGTGCCACCAGTGACGGATACAGGGGGGACAGAGCTAACTATGGCTACACCTTC.

This clone was seen a single time. The gene calls are TRBV15 and TRBJ1-1, with a possible D match to TRBD1 (6 bases). Trimming took 0 bases from V and 5 from J, leaving 31 bases between them. Germline V gene lookup returns CDR1 LNHNV and CDR2 YYDKDF (reference sequence). The CDR3 extends over 21 amino acids. Here the CDR3 DNA reads TGTGCCACCAGCAGAGAACGAACCGGGGACAATCCAAGGCTCGGTCGGACTGAAGCTTTCTTT. Its translation: CATSRERTGDNPRLGRTEAFF.

As DNA, the CDR3 is TGTGCCAGCTCACCAGGGACAGGGAATCAGCCCCAGCATTTT. It yields the protein CASSPGTGNQPQHF. This chain joins TRBV18 and TRBJ1-5; 9 positions match TRBD1. Germline CDR1 is KGHSH and CDR2 is LQKENI. The CDR3 sequence is 14 residues long. V lost 2 bases to trimming and J lost 4 bases; unmatched junction nucleotides: 0. Full variable domain (missing parts from reference TRBV18 and TRBJ1-5): NAGVMQNPRHLVRRRGQEARLRCSPMKGHSHVYWYRQLPEEGLKFMVYLQKENIIDESGMPKERFSAEFPKEGPSILRIQQVVRGDSAAYFCASSPGTGNQPQHFGDGTRLSIL.

This clone appeared a few times. V is TRBV19 and J is TRBJ2-7; perhaps TRBD1 as D (5 bases). Trimming stripped 3 bases from V and 6 bases from J, with 12 bases between. Germline V gives CDR1 LNHDA, CDR2 SQIVND (reference sequence). This CDR3 is built from 13 residues. CDR3 DNA sequence: TGTGCCAGTAGTATCGGCTGGGGCGGCGAGCAGTACTTC. As protein: CASSIGWGGEQYF.

This chain connects TRBV11-3 to TRBJ2-3; TRBD2 aligns across 7 bases. The CDR3 runs 15 residues. Germline V gene lookup returns CDR1 SGHNT and CDR2 YENEEA. V trimming: 3 bases; J trimming: 4 bases; junction bases outside the gene matches: 7. CDR3 amino acids: CASSLVRELADTQYF. The CDR3 DNA is TGTGCCAGCAGCTTGGTGCGGGAGCTCGCAGATACGCAGTATTTT.

V gene TRBV5-4 combines with J gene TRBJ2-2; 11 positions agree with TRBD1. The V and J ends lost 3 bases and 7 bases, in that order; junction bases with no gene match: 5. Germline values: CDR1 SGHNT, CDR2 YYREEE (reference sequence). The CDR3 is 15 amino acids. The CDR3 DNA reads as TGTGCCAGCAGCTCCGGACAGGGGGCTAACGGGGAGCTGTTTTTT. As protein: CASSSGQGANGELFF.

The chain recombines TRBV28 with TRBJ1-5; the match to TRBD1 covers 8 bases. The CDR3 is 15 residues long. The trim removed 1 base at V and 6 bases at J, leaving 5 bases unmatched. The germline V gene encodes CDR1 MDHEN and CDR2 SYDVKM. CDR3 sequence: CASSLLDRVGQPQHF. The CDR3 nucleotides read TGTGCCAGCAGTTTATTGGACAGGGTAGGTCAGCCCCAGCATTTT.

This chain connects TRBV6-2 or TRBV6-3 to TRBJ1-2; D gene ambiguous. Germline V lookup: CDR1 MNHEY, CDR2 SVGEGT. CDR3 size: 15 residues. V lost 0 bases to trimming and J lost 4 bases, with 12 bases between them. The CDR3 nucleotides read TGTGCCAGCAGTTACTCGAAACAGAAACTCTATGGCTACACCTTC. Translation gives CASSYSKQKLYGYTF.